A single TCR beta chain is shown here with its context. Its antigen is still unknown. This record belongs to a study of shared clonotypes between healthy human individuals. At the level of the study: The donors, two women and three men, were aged 18 to 49.

The germline V gene encodes CDR1 MNHEY and CDR2 SVGAGI. Trimming shortened V by 5 bases and J by 5 bases, and 15 bases separated the two germline ends. The CDR3 totals 14 residues. Overall study findings and caveats: Naive CD4 clonotypes were shared across a handful of donors at about 5.3%. Lower generation probabilities were found for non-shared clonotypes than for those shared by all four donors.

For each subset, genomic DNA was distributed in equal portions over several immunoSEQ plates. Some clones are missing from TCRdb's copy, which holds only in-frame ones; the method was immunoSEQ multiplex PCR. This table holds about 960,000 clones, around three quarters found once. The TCR originated in a man younger than 30 in good health. The sequencing sample was made of memory CD4+ T cells sorted from blood. The sample's subset: CD45RA-negative fraction. The chain couples TRBV6-5 to TRBJ1-1; D may be TRBD1 (5 bases). The CDR3 here is CASSQASQGTEAFF. The CDR3 nucleotides read TGTGCCAGCAGTCAGGCCTCCCAGGGAACTGAAGCTTTCTTT.